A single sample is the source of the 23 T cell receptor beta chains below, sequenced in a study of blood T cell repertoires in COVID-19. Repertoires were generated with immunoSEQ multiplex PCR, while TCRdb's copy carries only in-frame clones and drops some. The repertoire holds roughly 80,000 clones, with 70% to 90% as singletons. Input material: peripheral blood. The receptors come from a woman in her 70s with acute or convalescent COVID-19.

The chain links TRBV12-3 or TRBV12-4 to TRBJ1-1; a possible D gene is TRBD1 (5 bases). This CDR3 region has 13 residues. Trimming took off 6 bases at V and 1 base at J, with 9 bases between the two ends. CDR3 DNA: TGTGCCAGCAGAGATGACAGGAACACTGAAGCTTTCTTT. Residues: CASRDDRNTEAFF.

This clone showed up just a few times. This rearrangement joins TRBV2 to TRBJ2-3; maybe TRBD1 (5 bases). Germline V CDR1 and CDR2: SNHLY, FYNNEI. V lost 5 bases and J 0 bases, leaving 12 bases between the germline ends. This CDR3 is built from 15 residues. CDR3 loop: CASSLTGSSTDTQYF. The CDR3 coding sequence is TGTGCCAGCAGTCTAACAGGATCTAGCACAGATACGCAGTATTTT. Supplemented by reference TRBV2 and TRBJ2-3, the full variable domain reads EPEVTQTPSHQVTQMGQEVILRCVPISNHLYFYWYRQILGQKVEFLVSFYNNEISEKSEIFDDQFSVERPDGSNFTLKIRSTKLEDSAMYFCASSLTGSSTDTQYFGPGTRLTVL.

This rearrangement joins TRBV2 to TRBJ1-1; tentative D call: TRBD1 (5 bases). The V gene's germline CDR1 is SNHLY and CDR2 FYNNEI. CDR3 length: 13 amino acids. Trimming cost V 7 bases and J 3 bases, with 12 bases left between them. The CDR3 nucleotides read TGTGCCAGCATAGCATTCAGGGACACTGAAGCTTTCTTT. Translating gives CASIAFRDTEAFF.

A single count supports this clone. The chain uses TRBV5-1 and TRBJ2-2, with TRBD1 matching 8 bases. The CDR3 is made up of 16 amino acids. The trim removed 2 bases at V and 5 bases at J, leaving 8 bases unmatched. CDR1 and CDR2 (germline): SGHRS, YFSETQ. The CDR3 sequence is CASSFSRQGNTGELFF. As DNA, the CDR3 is TGCGCCAGCAGCTTCTCCAGACAGGGGAATACCGGGGAGCTGTTTTTT.

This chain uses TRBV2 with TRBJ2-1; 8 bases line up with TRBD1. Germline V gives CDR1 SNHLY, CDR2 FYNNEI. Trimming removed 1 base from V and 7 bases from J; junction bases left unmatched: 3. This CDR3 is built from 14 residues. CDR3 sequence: CASSEDRGENEQFF. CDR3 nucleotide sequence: TGTGCCAGCAGTGAAGACAGGGGGGAGAATGAGCAGTTCTTC.

The CDR3: CASRPRMNTEAFF. CDR3 sequence (DNA): TGTGCCAGTAGGCCCAGGATGAACACTGAAGCTTTCTTT. The rearrangement uses TRBV19 and TRBJ1-1; no clear D. Germline CDR1 LNHDA, CDR2 SQIVND (reference sequence). Trimming shortened V by 6 bases and J by 0 bases, and 8 bases separated the two germline ends. CDR3 length: 13 residues.

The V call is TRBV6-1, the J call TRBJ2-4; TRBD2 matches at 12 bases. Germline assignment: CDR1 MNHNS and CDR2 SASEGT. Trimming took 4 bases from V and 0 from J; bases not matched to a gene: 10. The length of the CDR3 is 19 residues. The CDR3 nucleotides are TGTGCCAGCAGTGCCCGACTAGCGGGGGAGCTTATAGCCAAAAACATTCAGTACTTC. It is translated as CASSARLAGELIAKNIQYF.

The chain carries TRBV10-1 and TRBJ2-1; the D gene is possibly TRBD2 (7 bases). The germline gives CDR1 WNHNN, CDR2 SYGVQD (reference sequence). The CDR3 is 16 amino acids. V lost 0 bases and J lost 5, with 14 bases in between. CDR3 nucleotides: TGCGCCAGCAGTGAGTCTAGGCGGGGGCCCGACAATGAGCAGTTCTTC. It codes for CASSESRRGPDNEQFF.

The CDR3, as DNA: TGTGCCAGCAGACCGGGACAGGGTAGGATCGGCACAGATACGCAGTATTTT. Its translation: CASRPGQGRIGTDTQYF. The chain uses TRBV2 and TRBJ2-3; TRBD1 matches at 9 bases. Germline trimming cut 6 bases from V and 1 base from J; bases unmatched to any gene: 11. Germline assignment: CDR1 SNHLY and CDR2 FYNNEI. The CDR3 covers 17 residues.

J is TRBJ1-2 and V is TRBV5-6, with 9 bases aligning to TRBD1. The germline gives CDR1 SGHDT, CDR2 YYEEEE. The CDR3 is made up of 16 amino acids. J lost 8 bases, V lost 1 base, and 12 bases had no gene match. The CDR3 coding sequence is TGTGCCAGCAGCTTGCGGACAGGGGTTTCCGGGAGCGGCTACACCTTC. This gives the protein CASSLRTGVSGSGYTF.

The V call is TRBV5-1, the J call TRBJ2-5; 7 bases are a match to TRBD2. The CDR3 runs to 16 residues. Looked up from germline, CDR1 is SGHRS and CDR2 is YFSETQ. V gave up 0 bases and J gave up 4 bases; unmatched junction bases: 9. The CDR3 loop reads CASSLDTGGGRETQYF. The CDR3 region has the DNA TGCGCCAGCAGCTTGGATACGGGGGGTGGGAGAGAGACCCAGTACTTC.

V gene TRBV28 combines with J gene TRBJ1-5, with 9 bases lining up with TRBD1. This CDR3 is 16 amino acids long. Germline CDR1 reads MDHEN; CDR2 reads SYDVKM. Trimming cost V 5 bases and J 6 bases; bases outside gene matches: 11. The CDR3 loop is CASSPPNTGGGQPQHF. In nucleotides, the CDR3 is TGTGCCAGCAGTCCCCCCAACACAGGGGGCGGTCAGCCCCAGCATTTT.

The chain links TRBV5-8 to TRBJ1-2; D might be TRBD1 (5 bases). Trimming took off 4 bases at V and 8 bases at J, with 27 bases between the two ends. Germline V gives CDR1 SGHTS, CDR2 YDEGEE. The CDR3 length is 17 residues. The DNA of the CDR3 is TGTGCCAGCAGCCGACTTAAGACAGAAATGCTGGGTTCGGGCTACACCTTC. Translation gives CASSRLKTEMLGSGYTF.

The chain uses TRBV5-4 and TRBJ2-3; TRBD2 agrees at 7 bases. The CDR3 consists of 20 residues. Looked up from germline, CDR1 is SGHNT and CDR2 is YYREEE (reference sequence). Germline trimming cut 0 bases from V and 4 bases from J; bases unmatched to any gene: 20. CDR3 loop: CASSLALGQIGTTDADTQYF. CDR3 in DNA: TGTGCCAGCAGCTTGGCGCTCGGTCAGATTGGGACTACTGATGCAGATACGCAGTATTTT.

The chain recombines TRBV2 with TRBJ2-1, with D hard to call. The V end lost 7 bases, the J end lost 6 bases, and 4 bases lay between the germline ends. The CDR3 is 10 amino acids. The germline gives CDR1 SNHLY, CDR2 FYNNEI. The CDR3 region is CASTGNEQFF. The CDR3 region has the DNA TGTGCCAGCACGGGCAATGAGCAGTTCTTC.

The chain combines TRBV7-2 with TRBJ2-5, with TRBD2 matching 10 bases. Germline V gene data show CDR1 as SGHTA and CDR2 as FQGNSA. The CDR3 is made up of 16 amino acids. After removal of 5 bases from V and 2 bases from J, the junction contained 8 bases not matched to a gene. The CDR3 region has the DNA TGTGCCAGCAGCCAAACCGGGACTAGCGTTCAAGAGACCCAGTACTTC. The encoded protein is CASSQTGTSVQETQYF.

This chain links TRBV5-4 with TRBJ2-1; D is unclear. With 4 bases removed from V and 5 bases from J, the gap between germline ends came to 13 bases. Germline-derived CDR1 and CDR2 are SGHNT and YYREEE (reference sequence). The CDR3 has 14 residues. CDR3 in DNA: TGTGCCAGCAGCCCTACTTTCTCAAACAATGAGCAGTTCTTC. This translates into CASSPTFSNNEQFF.

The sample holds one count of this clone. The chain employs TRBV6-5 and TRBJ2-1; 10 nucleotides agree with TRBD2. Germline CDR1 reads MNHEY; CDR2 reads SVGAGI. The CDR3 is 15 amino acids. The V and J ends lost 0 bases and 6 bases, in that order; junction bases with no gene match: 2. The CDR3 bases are TGTGCCAGCAGTTACTCCAGCGGGAGGGCCAATGAGCAGTTCTTC. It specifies CASSYSSGRANEQFF.

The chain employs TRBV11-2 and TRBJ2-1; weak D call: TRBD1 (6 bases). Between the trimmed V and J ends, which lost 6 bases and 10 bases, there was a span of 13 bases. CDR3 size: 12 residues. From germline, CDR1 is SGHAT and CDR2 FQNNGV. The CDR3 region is CASRKTGTEQFF. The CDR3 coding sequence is TGTGCCAGCAGGAAGACCGGGACAGAGCAGTTCTTC.

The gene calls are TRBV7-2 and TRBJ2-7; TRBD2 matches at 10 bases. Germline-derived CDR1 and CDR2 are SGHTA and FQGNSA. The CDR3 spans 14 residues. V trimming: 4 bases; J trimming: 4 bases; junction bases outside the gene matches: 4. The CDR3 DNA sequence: TGTGCCAGCAGCTCACCGGGACTAGCGTACGAGCAGTACGTC. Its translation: CASSSPGLAYEQYV.

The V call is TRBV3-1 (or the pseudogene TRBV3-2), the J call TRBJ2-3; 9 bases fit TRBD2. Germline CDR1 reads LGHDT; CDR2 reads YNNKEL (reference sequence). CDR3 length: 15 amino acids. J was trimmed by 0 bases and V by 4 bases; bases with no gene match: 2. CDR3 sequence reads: CASSRGGASTDTQYF. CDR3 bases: TGTGCCAGCAGCCGCGGGGGGGCTAGCACAGATACGCAGTATTTT.

The DNA for the CDR3 is TGCGCCAGCAGCTTCCGGGACAACACAGATACGCAGTATTTT. Amino acid sequence: CASSFRDNTDTQYF. The chain uses TRBV5-1 and TRBJ2-3; D might be TRBD1 (6 bases). Germline CDR1 SGHRS, CDR2 YFSETQ. There are 14 residues in the CDR3. V was shortened by 2 bases and J by 2 bases, with 9 bases between the two germline ends.

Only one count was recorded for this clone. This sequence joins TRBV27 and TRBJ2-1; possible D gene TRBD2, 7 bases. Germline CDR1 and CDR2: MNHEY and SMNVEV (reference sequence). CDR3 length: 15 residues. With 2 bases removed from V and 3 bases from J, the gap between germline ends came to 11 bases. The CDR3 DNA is TGTGCCAGCAGTTTAAAGAGGGGGGGCTACAATGAGCAGTTCTTC. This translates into CASSLKRGGYNEQFF.